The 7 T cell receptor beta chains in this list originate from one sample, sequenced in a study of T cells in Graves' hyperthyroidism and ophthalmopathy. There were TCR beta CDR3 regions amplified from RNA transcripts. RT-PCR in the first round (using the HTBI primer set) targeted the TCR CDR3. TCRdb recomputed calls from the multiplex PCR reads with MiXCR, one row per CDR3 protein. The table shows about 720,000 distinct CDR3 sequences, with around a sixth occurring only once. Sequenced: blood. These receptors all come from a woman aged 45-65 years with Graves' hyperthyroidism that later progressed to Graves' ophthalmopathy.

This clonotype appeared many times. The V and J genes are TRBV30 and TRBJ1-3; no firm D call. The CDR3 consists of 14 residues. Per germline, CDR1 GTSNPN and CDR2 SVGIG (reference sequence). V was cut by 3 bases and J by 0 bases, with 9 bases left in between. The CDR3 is CAWSPMGSGNTIYF. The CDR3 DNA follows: TGTGCCTGGAGCCCCATGGGCTCTGGAAACACCATATATTTT.

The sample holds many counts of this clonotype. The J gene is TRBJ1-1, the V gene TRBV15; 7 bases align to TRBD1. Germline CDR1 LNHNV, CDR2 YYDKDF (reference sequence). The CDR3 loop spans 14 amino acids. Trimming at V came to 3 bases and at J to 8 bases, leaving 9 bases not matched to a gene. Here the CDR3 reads CATSRGILQGEAFF. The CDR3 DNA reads TGTGCCACCAGCAGGGGTATTCTACAGGGGGAAGCTTTCTTT.

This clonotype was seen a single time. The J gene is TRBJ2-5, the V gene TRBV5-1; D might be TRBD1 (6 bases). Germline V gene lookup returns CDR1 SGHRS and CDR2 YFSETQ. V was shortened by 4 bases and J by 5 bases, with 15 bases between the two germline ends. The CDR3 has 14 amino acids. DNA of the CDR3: TGCGCCAGCAGCAACGGACAGATTCTGGAGACCCAGTACTTC. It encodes CASSNGQILETQYF.

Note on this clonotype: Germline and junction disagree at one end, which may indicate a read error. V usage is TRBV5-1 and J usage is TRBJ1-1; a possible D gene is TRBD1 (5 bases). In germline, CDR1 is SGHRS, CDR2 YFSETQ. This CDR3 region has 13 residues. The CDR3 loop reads CTSSWDANTEAFF. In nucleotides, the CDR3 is TGCACCAGCAGCTGGGACGCGAACACTGAAGCTTTCTTT.

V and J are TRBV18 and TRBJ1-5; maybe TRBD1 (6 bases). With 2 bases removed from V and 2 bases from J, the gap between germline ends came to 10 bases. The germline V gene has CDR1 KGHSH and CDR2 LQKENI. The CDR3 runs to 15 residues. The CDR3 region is CASSPTGTGNQPQHF. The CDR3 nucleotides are TGTGCCAGCTCACCAACAGGGACTGGCAATCAGCCCCAGCATTTT.

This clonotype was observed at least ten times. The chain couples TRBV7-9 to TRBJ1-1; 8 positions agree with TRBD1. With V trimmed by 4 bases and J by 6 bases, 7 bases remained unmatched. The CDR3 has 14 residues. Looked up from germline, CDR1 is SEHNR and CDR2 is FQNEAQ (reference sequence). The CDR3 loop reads CASSSTGVVSEAFF. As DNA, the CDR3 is TGTGCCAGCAGCTCGACAGGGGTAGTCTCTGAAGCTTTCTTT.

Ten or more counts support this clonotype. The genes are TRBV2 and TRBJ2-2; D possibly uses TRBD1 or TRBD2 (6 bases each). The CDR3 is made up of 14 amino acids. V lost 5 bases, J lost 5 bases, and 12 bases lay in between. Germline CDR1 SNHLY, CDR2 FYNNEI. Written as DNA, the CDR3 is TGTGCCAGCAGTCCTATAGGGGGGACCGGGGAGCTGTTTTTT. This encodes CASSPIGGTGELFF.